This T cell receptor (beta chain) was documented in a study of patients and donors after allogeneic stem cell transplantation. This clonotype was observed a few times. TCRdb recomputed calls from the RT-PCR reads with MiXCR, one row per CDR3 protein. This sample has approximately 140,000 distinct CDR3 sequences; 30% to 45% occur once, and the top ten carry around 50%. The CDR3 has 15 residues. V was clipped by 0 bases and J by 4 bases, with 12 bases between them. Germline CDR1 KGHSH, CDR2 LQKENI. The chain combines TRBV18 with TRBJ1-1; D is undetermined. The receptor's source is a human donor who was either an allogeneic HSCT recipient or a stem cell or donor lymphocyte infusion donor (not recorded which). It is not recorded whose cells these are; they may come from a transplant donor. Sequences were obtained from blood, either unsorted or a sorted T cell fraction (not recorded which). For the CDR3, the DNA is TGTGCCAGCTCACCACCCTGGGGAGGGTCCACTGAAGCTTTCTTT. Translating gives CASSPPWGGSTEAFF.